Below are 5 T cell receptor beta chains sequenced from a single sample in a study of blood T cell repertoires in COVID-19. Here immunoSEQ multiplex PCR was the method, and the copy in TCRdb shows in-frame clones only, minus some. Of more than 95,000 clones listed, around 76% were seen once; the top ten hold about 5.5%. The sample comprised peripheral blood. The receptors come from an elderly man with COVID-19, enrolled during active disease.

The chain combines TRBV16 with TRBJ1-1; TRBD1 agrees at 10 bases. V lost 4 bases to trimming and J lost 6 bases; unmatched junction nucleotides: 20. This CDR3 has 19 residues. Germline CDR1 is KGHSY and CDR2 is FQNENV. CDR3 sequence: CASSRQPPYRDRGFAEAFF. The CDR3 nucleotides are TGTGCCAGCAGCCGACAACCGCCCTACCGGGACAGGGGATTTGCTGAAGCTTTCTTT.

This sequence joins TRBV5-1 and TRBJ2-1, with TRBD1 as a possible D gene (6 bases). CDR3 length: 14 amino acids. The germline V gene has CDR1 SGHRS and CDR2 YFSETQ. V shed 7 bases and J shed 9 bases, with 20 bases lying between them. The CDR3 reads CASSPGVEVGEQFF. The CDR3 DNA sequence: TGCGCCAGCTCCCCAGGGGTAGAAGTGGGTGAGCAGTTCTTC.

The rearrangement uses TRBV7-2 and TRBJ1-5, with D possibly matching TRBD1 (5 bases). The CDR3 loop spans 12 amino acids. V was pared by 3 bases and J by 9 bases, with 9 bases between. The V gene's germline CDR1 is SGHTA and CDR2 FQGNSA. CDR3 sequence: CASSFKGAPQHF. The CDR3 DNA is TGTGCCAGCAGCTTTAAAGGGGCGCCCCAGCATTTT.

The chain combines TRBV7-6 with TRBJ1-5; TRBD1 might be the D (6 bases). The V gene lost 1 base and the J gene lost 7 bases, with 14 bases spanning the gap. In germline, CDR1 is SGHVS, CDR2 FNYEAQ. CDR3 length equals 15 residues. The CDR3 reads CASSLVSGVNQPQHF. Here the CDR3 DNA reads TGTGCCAGCAGCTTAGTTTCAGGGGTGAACCAGCCCCAGCATTTT. The full variable domain, completed using reference TRBV7-6 and TRBJ1-5, is GAGVSQSPRYKVTKRGQDVALRCDPISGHVSLYWYRQALGQGPEFLTYFNYEAQQDKSGLPNDRFSAERPEGSISTLTIQRTEQRDSAMYRCASSLVSGVNQPQHFGDGTRLSIL.

The rearrangement links TRBV5-1 to TRBJ2-1; the D gene is possibly TRBD2 (6 bases). The CDR3 totals 16 residues. V was shortened by 0 bases and J by 5 bases, with 15 bases between the two germline ends. Germline V lookup: CDR1 SGHRS, CDR2 YFSETQ. This CDR3 is CASSLVLGGGNNEQFF. The DNA of the CDR3 is TGCGCCAGCAGCTTGGTGCTGGGGGGAGGAAACAATGAGCAGTTCTTC.